A single sample is the source of the 29 T cell receptor beta chains below, sequenced in a study of cytomegalovirus exposure and HLA in healthy donors. Libraries were prepared by immunoSEQ multiplex PCR; TCRdb keeps only in-frame clonotypes and omits some of them. Of approximately 46,000 clones in the sample, 92% are singletons; the top ten hold almost 1.5%. Sequencing was carried out using PBMCs. These receptors originate from a young man in good health and CMV-seronegative.

This chain links TRBV27 with TRBJ2-1, with 9 bases aligning to TRBD1. Germline-derived CDR1 and CDR2 are MNHEY and SMNVEV (reference sequence). This CDR3 has 16 amino acids. V was clipped by 5 bases and J by 5 bases; unmatched bases: 10. Written as DNA, the CDR3 is TGTGCCAGCAGTGTCTCACAGGGGGCGTCTAACAATGAGCAGTTCTTC. This translates into CASSVSQGASNNEQFF.

This chain's CDR3 is CASSSQGAATEAFF. CDR3 nucleotides: TGTGCCAGCAGCTCACAGGGGGCGGCCACTGAAGCTTTCTTT. The chain combines TRBV27 with TRBJ1-1; TRBD1 aligns across 9 bases. With V trimmed by 6 bases and J by 4 bases, 6 bases remained unmatched. The CDR3 extends over 14 amino acids. The germline gives CDR1 MNHEY, CDR2 SMNVEV (reference sequence).

The genes are TRBV30 and TRBJ2-1; 8 bases are a match to TRBD2. Per the germline V gene, CDR1 is GTSNPN and CDR2 is SVGIG (reference sequence). The V and J ends lost 7 bases and 8 bases, in that order; junction bases with no gene match: 13. CDR3 length: 14 amino acids. The CDR3 coding sequence is TGTGCCTTCTCCGGGACTAGTTTATCTGATGAGCAGTTCTTC. This gives the protein CAFSGTSLSDEQFF.

The chain employs TRBV7-2 and TRBJ1-1; TRBD1 is a possible D gene (6 bases). The germline CDR1 and CDR2 sequences are SGHTA and FQGNSA. Trimming pared 5 bases from V and 4 bases from J, leaving 17 bases between. The CDR3 extends over 15 amino acids. The CDR3 region has the DNA TGTGCCAGCAGCGCCCTCGGGGGAGGGGGCACTGAAGCTTTCTTT. Amino acids: CASSALGGGGTEAFF.

The DNA for the CDR3 is TGCGCCAGCAGCCTAGGTACAGGCTCCTACGAGCAGTACTTC. This encodes CASSLGTGSYEQYF. The chain uses TRBV4-3 and TRBJ2-7, with D possibly TRBD1 on 5 matching bases. The V end was cut by 4 bases, the J end by 0 bases, with 10 bases between. This CDR3 is 14 amino acids long. The germline V gene has CDR1 LGHNA and CDR2 YSLEER.

The gene calls are TRBV10-3 and TRBJ2-7; possible D gene TRBD1, 6 bases. The CDR3 runs to 11 residues. Germline CDR1 ENHRY, CDR2 SYGVKD. V was cut by 8 bases and J by 2 bases, with 7 bases left in between. CDR3 nucleotide sequence: TGTGCCATCGGACAGCCCTACGAGCAGTACTTC. Protein sequence: CAIGQPYEQYF.

The chain is built from TRBV5-5 and TRBJ2-7; TRBD2 matches at 7 bases. Germline V gene sequence: CDR1 SGHKS, CDR2 YYEKEE (reference sequence). CDR3 length: 15 residues. V trimming: 0 bases; J trimming: 3 bases; junction bases outside the gene matches: 6. CDR3: CASSLAGGGSYEQYF. CDR3 DNA sequence: TGTGCCAGCAGCTTGGCTGGAGGCGGGAGCTACGAGCAGTACTTC.

J is TRBJ2-5 and V is TRBV6-5; 9 nucleotides align to TRBD1. V was clipped by 2 bases and J by 5 bases; unmatched bases: 9. The CDR3 has 16 residues. Germline lookup yields CDR1 MNHEY and CDR2 SVGAGI. The CDR3 DNA reads TGTGCCAGCAGTTACCTACCGGGACAGGGAGATGAGACCCAGTACTTC. Protein: CASSYLPGQGDETQYF.

This sequence joins TRBV4-3 and TRBJ2-2; TRBD2 matches 7 bases. This CDR3 contains 17 residues. Germline loops: CDR1 LGHNA, CDR2 YSLEER. V trimming: 1 base; J trimming: 2 bases; junction bases outside the gene matches: 7. For the CDR3, the DNA is TGCGCCAGCAGCCAAGTCTTCCGGGAGGATAACACCGGGGAGCTGTTTTTT. The encoded protein is CASSQVFREDNTGELFF.

The CDR3: CASSQGQGGTYEQYF. The DNA for the CDR3 is TGCGCCAGCAGCCAAGGGCAGGGGGGTACCTACGAGCAGTACTTC. The chain is built from TRBV4-3 and TRBJ2-7; possible D gene TRBD1, 7 bases. The ends were cut back, 1 base at V and 2 bases at J, with 12 bases in the middle. The CDR3 totals 15 residues. The germline V gene has CDR1 LGHNA and CDR2 YSLEER.

This clone was counted once. The chain carries TRBV29-1 and TRBJ2-3; 7 nucleotides agree with TRBD1. Germline V lookup: CDR1 SQVTM, CDR2 ANQGSEA. The CDR3 covers 14 residues. V was pared by 6 bases and J by 2 bases, with 8 bases of the junction left unmatched. CDR3 loop: CSVPGQLLTDTQYF. The DNA for the CDR3 is TGCAGCGTACCGGGACAGCTCCTCACAGATACGCAGTATTTT.

J is TRBJ2-7 and V is TRBV6-5; 9 bases fit TRBD1. The CDR3 contains 16 residues. V was pared by 4 bases and J by 2 bases, with 9 bases of the junction left unmatched. CDR1 and CDR2 (germline): MNHEY, SVGAGI. The chain's CDR3 is CASSLHRDRAPYEQYF. In DNA form, the CDR3 reads TGTGCCAGCAGTTTACACCGGGACAGGGCCCCCTACGAGCAGTACTTC.

The rearrangement joins TRBV7-9 to TRBJ1-2; no definite D call. The germline V gene has CDR1 SEHNR and CDR2 FQNEAQ (reference sequence). The CDR3 covers 14 residues. V was cut by 4 bases and J by 2 bases, with 11 bases left in between. This chain's CDR3 is CASSSSGVNYGYTF. As DNA, the CDR3 is TGTGCCAGCAGCTCCTCCGGGGTCAACTATGGCTACACCTTC.

The chain uses TRBV5-8 and TRBJ2-5, with TRBD1 as a possible D gene (6 bases). V lost 4 bases to trimming and J lost 0 bases, with 13 bases between them. This CDR3 contains 15 residues. From germline, CDR1 is SGHTS and CDR2 YDEGEE. Here the CDR3 reads CASSRTRQDQETQYF. DNA for the CDR3: TGTGCCAGCAGCCGAACCCGACAGGACCAAGAGACCCAGTACTTC.

Here the CDR3 DNA reads TGTGCCAGCTCGCGGTTGCAGCAATCTAATGAAAAACTGTTTTTT. Translated, it gives CASSRLQQSNEKLFF. The chain combines TRBV18 with TRBJ1-4; D is ambiguous. Per germline, CDR1 KGHSH and CDR2 LQKENI. There are 15 residues in the CDR3. Trimming shortened V by 6 bases and J by 3 bases, and 14 bases separated the two germline ends.

This clone was detected only once. This chain links TRBV15 with TRBJ2-5, with unresolved D. CDR1 and CDR2 (germline): LNHNV, YYDKDF (reference sequence). Trimming pared 6 bases from V and 0 bases from J, leaving 5 bases between. The CDR3 has 12 residues. CDR3 sequence: CATRQNQETQYF. For the CDR3, the DNA is TGTGCCACCAGGCAGAACCAAGAGACCCAGTACTTC.

The chain couples TRBV5-1 to TRBJ2-5, with D possibly matching TRBD2 (5 bases). This CDR3 contains 13 residues. The germline CDR1 and CDR2 sequences are SGHRS and YFSETQ. Trimming stripped 3 bases from V and 4 bases from J, with 10 bases between. CDR3 sequence (DNA): TGCGCCAGCAGCTCCCCTAGCAGAGAGACCCAGTACTTC. It specifies CASSSPSRETQYF. Supplemented by reference TRBV5-1 and TRBJ2-5, the full variable domain reads KAGVTQTPRYLIKTRGQQVTLSCSPISGHRSVSWYQQTPGQGLQFLFEYFSETQRNKGNFPGRFSGRQFSNSRSEMNVSTLELGDSALYLCASSSPSRETQYFGPGTRLLVL.

The rearrangement joins TRBV21-1 to TRBJ2-7; the table's D call of TRBD2 was not tested on the DNA. TRBV21-1 is an annotated pseudogene. The CDR3 has 17 amino acids. The CDR3 region is CASSKPQSSGRFGEQYF. For the CDR3, the DNA is TGTGCCAGCAGCAAGCCCCAATCGAGCGGGAGGTTCGGAGAGCAGTACTTC.

The chain has TRBV4-3 and TRBJ2-4, with a possible D match to TRBD1 (6 bases). This CDR3 has 15 residues. V was clipped by 3 bases and J by 6 bases, with 15 bases between them. Germline V gives CDR1 LGHNA, CDR2 YSLEER. CDR3 bases: TGCGCCAGCAGCCAGACCCTGGGACAAACAAACATTCAGTACTTC. Its translation is CASSQTLGQTNIQYF.

V usage is TRBV19 and J usage is TRBJ2-7, with TRBD2 identical over 8 bases. The CDR3 contains 14 residues. V lost 7 bases and J lost 4; bases outside the gene matches: 9. The germline gives CDR1 LNHDA, CDR2 SQIVND (reference sequence). CDR3 nucleotide sequence: TGTGCCAGTAACCGCGGGGGGTTCGCGTACGAGCAGTACTTC. It codes for CASNRGGFAYEQYF.

The chain carries TRBV27 and TRBJ2-7; 8 bases fit TRBD2. Germline CDR1 is MNHEY and CDR2 is SMNVEV (reference sequence). The length of the CDR3 is 15 residues. Trimming at V came to 6 bases and at J to 0 bases, leaving 7 bases not matched to a gene. Here the CDR3 DNA reads TGTGCCAGCAGACTGAGCGGGAGCGGCTCCTACGAGCAGTACTTC. It yields the protein CASRLSGSGSYEQYF.

V is TRBV29-1 and J is TRBJ2-7; tentatively, D is TRBD2 (6 bases). The CDR3 consists of 13 residues. V was clipped by 4 bases and J by 2 bases, with 12 bases between them. Germline V gene data show CDR1 as SQVTM and CDR2 as ANQGSEA. CDR3 DNA: TGCAGCGTTGGAGGCGGGGTGCCCTACGAGCAGTACTTC. Its protein product is CSVGGGVPYEQYF.

The chain couples TRBV19 to TRBJ1-3; D call uncertain. The CDR3 covers 15 residues. V was clipped by 4 bases and J by 0 bases, with 10 bases between them. Per the germline V gene, CDR1 is LNHDA and CDR2 is SQIVND (reference sequence). The CDR3 loop reads CASSTGLSSGNTIYF. CDR3 in DNA: TGTGCCAGTAGTACAGGACTGAGCTCTGGAAACACCATATATTTT.

The gene calls are TRBV4-1 and TRBJ2-1, with 10 bases lining up with TRBD2. The V segment lost 4 bases and the J segment 9 bases; nucleotides outside the gene matches: 6. CDR1 and CDR2 (germline): MGHRA, YSYEKL. The CDR3 runs to 14 residues. CDR3 residues: CASSRSGRAVEQFF. Written as DNA, the CDR3 is TGCGCCAGCAGCCGAAGCGGGAGGGCGGTTGAGCAGTTCTTC.

Remarks on this clone: Within the sample, other DNA sequences also encode this same CDR3. The chain is built from TRBV27 and TRBJ2-7; tentatively, D is TRBD1 (5 bases). Germline assignment: CDR1 MNHEY and CDR2 SMNVEV (reference sequence). V lost 6 bases to trimming and J lost 3 bases, with 9 bases between them. There are 12 residues in the CDR3. The CDR3 reads CASSLRGYEQYF. CDR3 DNA: TGTGCCAGCAGCCTTAGGGGCTACGAGCAGTACTTC.

The chain uses TRBV5-1 and TRBJ1-4; TRBD1 matches 11 bases. The CDR3 sequence is 16 residues long. V shed 4 bases, J shed 7 bases, and the junction held 9 bases outside the gene matches. Germline assignment: CDR1 SGHRS and CDR2 YFSETQ. CDR3 residues: CASSPPDRGRGEKLFF. Here the CDR3 DNA reads TGCGCCAGCAGCCCCCCGGACAGGGGGCGGGGTGAAAAACTGTTTTTT.

In this sample, this clone turned up once. This rearrangement joins TRBV7-8 to TRBJ2-7, with 7 nucleotides matching TRBD2. With V trimmed by 5 bases and J by 2 bases, 6 bases remained unmatched. The CDR3 runs 14 residues. Germline V gives CDR1 SGHVS, CDR2 FQNEAQ. The CDR3 bases are TGTGCCAGCAGCAAGGTGGGACTAACCTACGAGCAGTACTTC. It yields the protein CASSKVGLTYEQYF.

The rearrangement joins TRBV7-3 to TRBJ2-1; 9 bases map to TRBD2. Germline CDR1 and CDR2: SGHTA and FQGTGA. The CDR3 totals 18 residues. V shed 5 bases and J 5 bases; nucleotides not matched to a gene: 16. The CDR3: CASSPSGLAILRDNEQFF. The CDR3 coding sequence is TGTGCCAGCAGCCCCTCGGGACTAGCCATACTCCGGGACAATGAGCAGTTCTTC.

The chain couples TRBV11-1 to TRBJ1-1, with a weak D call TRBD1 (6 bases). The length of the CDR3 is 15 residues. The ends were cut back, 1 base at V and 0 bases at J, with 9 bases in the middle. The V gene's germline CDR1 is SGHAT and CDR2 FQDESV (reference sequence). CDR3 amino acids: CASSLGTALNTEAFF. The CDR3, as DNA: TGTGCCAGCAGCTTAGGGACAGCATTGAACACTGAAGCTTTCTTT.